This passage covers 12 T cell receptor beta chains from one sample sequenced in a study of CD8 T cells in Susac syndrome. It was with random hexamers that 0.5 to 1 ug RNA was reverse transcribed. TCRdb re-called the immunoSEQ multiplex PCR reads through MiXCR, storing one row per CDR3 protein. The sample lists approximately 54,000 distinct CDR3 sequences, over 90% seen once, with approximately 0.8% in the top ten. The sequenced sample was CD8+ T cells from PBMCs. The receptors shown here come from a human donor with Susac syndrome.

The V gene is TRBV6-5, the J gene TRBJ2-1; TRBD2 agrees at 7 bases. CDR3 length: 13 residues. Trimming at V came to 5 bases and at J to 6 bases, leaving 4 bases not matched to a gene. Looked up from germline, CDR1 is MNHEY and CDR2 is SVGAGI. In nucleotides, the CDR3 is TGTGCCAGCAGTCGGGACTACGGCAATGAGCAGTTCTTC. This gives the protein CASSRDYGNEQFF.

The rearrangement uses TRBV6-5 and TRBJ2-7; possible D gene TRBD1, 5 bases. The CDR3 spans 14 residues. V lost 0 bases and J lost 1, with 7 bases in between. In germline, CDR1 is MNHEY, CDR2 SVGAGI. This CDR3 reads CASSYSGQSYEQYF. The DNA for the CDR3 is TGTGCCAGCAGTTACTCGGGGCAATCCTACGAGCAGTACTTC.

The chain uses TRBV14 and TRBJ1-1, with D hard to call. The CDR3 consists of 15 residues. V was pared by 1 base and J by 4 bases, with 13 bases between. Germline V gene sequence: CDR1 SGHDN, CDR2 FVKESK. Written as DNA, the CDR3 is TGTGCCAGCAGCCAAGTCGATCAGCTAGGCACTGAAGCTTTCTTT. Residues: CASSQVDQLGTEAFF.

The CDR3 DNA follows: TGCGCCAGCAGCCAAGATCCCCAGGGATTAAGCAATCAGCCCCAGCATTTT. Translation: CASSQDPQGLSNQPQHF. The chain joins TRBV4-1 to TRBJ1-5; TRBD1 is a possible D gene (5 bases). Trimming stripped 0 bases from V and 1 base from J, with 13 bases between. The CDR3 is made up of 17 amino acids. In germline, CDR1 is MGHRA, CDR2 YSYEKL.

The chain combines TRBV20-1 with TRBJ2-7; 9 positions match TRBD1. CDR1 DFQATT and CDR2 SNEGSKA come from the germline V gene (reference sequence). With V trimmed by 3 bases and J by 1 base, 10 bases remained unmatched. The CDR3 spans 16 residues. For the CDR3, the DNA is TGCAGTGCTAGCGACAGCATCGGGACAGGGTCCTACGAGCAGTACTTC. It is translated as CSASDSIGTGSYEQYF.

The chain links TRBV11-2 to TRBJ2-7; 13 bases match TRBD2. Germline CDR1 and CDR2: SGHAT and FQNNGV. CDR3 size: 14 residues. Germline trimming cut 5 bases from V and 2 bases from J; bases unmatched to any gene: 0. The DNA of the CDR3 is TGTGCCAGCAGCGGGACTAGCGGGGCCTACGAGCAGTACTTC. Protein product: CASSGTSGAYEQYF.

This chain connects TRBV18 to TRBJ1-3, with 7 bases fitting TRBD1. CDR1 is KGHSH and CDR2 is LQKENI in the germline V gene. The trim removed 2 bases at V and 5 bases at J, leaving 3 bases unmatched. This CDR3 has 14 amino acids. CDR3 nucleotide sequence: TGTGCCAGCTCACCAATGGGACAGCGAAACACCATATATTTT. It codes for CASSPMGQRNTIYF.

This chain connects TRBV6-6 to TRBJ2-5; 7 bases align to TRBD2. The V and J ends lost 4 bases and 4 bases, in that order; junction bases with no gene match: 6. The CDR3 contains 14 residues. Germline CDR1 and CDR2: MNHNY and SVGAGI (reference sequence). The CDR3 reads CASSSLGGRETQYF. CDR3 sequence (DNA): TGTGCCAGCAGTTCGCTGGGAGGGCGAGAGACCCAGTACTTC.

The chain joins TRBV19 to TRBJ1-2; no firm D call. V was pared by 3 bases and J by 5 bases, with 4 bases between. Germline values: CDR1 LNHDA, CDR2 SQIVND (reference sequence). The length of the CDR3 is 11 residues. The CDR3 DNA reads TGTGCCAGTAGTATCGGGTATGGCTACACCTTC. Translated: CASSIGYGYTF.

The chain couples TRBV6-2 or TRBV6-3 to TRBJ1-6; D not certain. Germline values: CDR1 MNHEY, CDR2 SVGEGT. With 7 bases removed from V and 8 bases from J, the gap between germline ends came to 15 bases. This CDR3 has 14 residues. The CDR3 nucleotides read TGTGCCAGCACGAGGACCCCAAAGGATTCACCCCTCCACTTT. It yields the protein CASTRTPKDSPLHF.

The chain couples TRBV9 to TRBJ2-5; D tentatively fits TRBD1 or TRBD2 (5 bases each). The CDR3 runs to 13 residues. The V gene's germline CDR1 is SGDLS and CDR2 YYNGEE. Trimming took 0 bases from V and 5 from J, leaving 8 bases between them. The CDR3 protein is CASSVAWGETQYF. The CDR3 bases are TGTGCCAGCAGCGTAGCTTGGGGGGAGACCCAGTACTTC.

The rearrangement uses TRBV30 and TRBJ2-1, with D possibly being TRBD2 (7 bases). V lost 0 bases, J lost 3 bases, and 21 bases lay in between. This CDR3 contains 18 residues. Germline V lookup: CDR1 GTSNPN, CDR2 SVGIG (reference sequence). The DNA for the CDR3 is TGTGCCTGGAGTGTTGCCGGCGGGGGCCAAGGAAACTACAATGAGCAGTTCTTC. As protein: CAWSVAGGGQGNYNEQFF.